This TCR beta chain came from a study of CD8+ T cells in alopecia areata. The treatment: oral pan-JAK inhibitor, 5-10 mg twice daily. Researchers gathered lesional scalp punch biopsies and peripheral blood from patients with alopecia areata. Findings of the study overall: Many expanded lesional clones stayed in scalp and blood while on tofacitinib. Lesional tissue from the scalp (especially in alopecia totalis/universalis) showed higher clonality than normal scalp. Scalp clonality dropped significantly under tofacitinib, as did expanded CD8+ top-100 clones.

Extracted RNA was reverse transcribed into cDNA, the sequencing template. The method was immunoSEQ multiplex PCR; TCRdb's version includes in-frame clones alone and lacks a portion of them. The data hold 150,000 or so clones, with roughly 60% observed a single time. CDR3 length: 15 residues. The V and J ends lost 4 bases and 0 bases respectively, with 10 bases between them. Germline V gives CDR1 SGHVS, CDR2 FQNEAQ. This clone has a single count. The antigen is unknown. This rearrangement joins TRBV7-8 to TRBJ1-5; tentative D call: TRBD1 (5 bases). The sample was CD4+ T cells sorted from blood, taken at approximately week 56, from a patient treated with tofacitinib. The sequence was collected from a human donor with alopecia areata. CDR3 in amino acids: CASSSAGNSNQPQHF. The CDR3 nucleotides are TGTGCCAGCAGCTCCGCAGGGAATAGCAATCAGCCCCAGCATTTT.